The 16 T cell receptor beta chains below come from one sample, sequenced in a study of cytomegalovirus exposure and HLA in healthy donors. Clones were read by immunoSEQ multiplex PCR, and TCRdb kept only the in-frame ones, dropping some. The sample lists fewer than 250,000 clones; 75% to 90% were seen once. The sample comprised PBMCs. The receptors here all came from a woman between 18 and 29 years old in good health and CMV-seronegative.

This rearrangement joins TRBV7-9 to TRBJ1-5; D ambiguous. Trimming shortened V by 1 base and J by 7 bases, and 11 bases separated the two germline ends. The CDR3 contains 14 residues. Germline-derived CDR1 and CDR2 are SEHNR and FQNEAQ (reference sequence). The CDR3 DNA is TGTGCCAGCAGCTTAGGGTATGGTGACCAGCCCCAGCATTTT. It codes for CASSLGYGDQPQHF.

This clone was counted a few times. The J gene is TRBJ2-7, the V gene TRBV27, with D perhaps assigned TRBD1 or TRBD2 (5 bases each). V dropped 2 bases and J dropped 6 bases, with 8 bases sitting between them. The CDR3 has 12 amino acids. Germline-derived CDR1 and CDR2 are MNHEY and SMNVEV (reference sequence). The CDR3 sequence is CASSLKGREQYF. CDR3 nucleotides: TGTGCCAGCAGTTTAAAGGGACGCGAGCAGTACTTC.

CDR3 in amino acids: CASSRWTGGASNTEAFF. CDR3 bases: TGTGCCAGTAGCCGATGGACAGGGGGCGCATCGAACACTGAAGCTTTCTTT. V is TRBV19 and J is TRBJ1-1; 11 positions agree with TRBD1. Germline V CDR1 and CDR2: LNHDA, SQIVND (reference sequence). This CDR3 comprises 17 residues. V lost 6 bases and J lost 1; bases outside the gene matches: 10.

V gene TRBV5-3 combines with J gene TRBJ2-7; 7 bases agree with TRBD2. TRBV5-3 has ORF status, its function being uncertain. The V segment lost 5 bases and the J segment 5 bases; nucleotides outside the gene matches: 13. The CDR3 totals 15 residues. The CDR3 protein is CARRPHRDYRHEQYF. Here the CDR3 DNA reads TGTGCCAGAAGACCCCACCGGGACTACCGTCACGAGCAGTACTTC.

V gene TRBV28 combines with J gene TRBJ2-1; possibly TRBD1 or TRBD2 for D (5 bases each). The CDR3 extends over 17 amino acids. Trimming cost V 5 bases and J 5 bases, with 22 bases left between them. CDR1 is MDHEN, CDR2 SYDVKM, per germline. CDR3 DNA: TGTGCCAGCAGTACCCCTACCGGGACCCAACCAAACAATGAGCAGTTCTTC. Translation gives CASSTPTGTQPNNEQFF.

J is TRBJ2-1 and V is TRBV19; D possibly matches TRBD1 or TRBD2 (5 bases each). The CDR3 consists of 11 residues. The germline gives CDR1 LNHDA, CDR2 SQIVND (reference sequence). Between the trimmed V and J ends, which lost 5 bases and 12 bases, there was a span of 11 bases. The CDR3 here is CASSSAGTQFF. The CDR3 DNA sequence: TGTGCCAGTAGTTCGGCCGGGACGCAGTTCTTC.

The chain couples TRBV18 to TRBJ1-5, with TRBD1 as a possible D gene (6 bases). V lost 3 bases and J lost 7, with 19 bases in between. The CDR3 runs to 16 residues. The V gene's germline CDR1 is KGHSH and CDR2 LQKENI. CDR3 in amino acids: CASSPGTPGGHQPQHF. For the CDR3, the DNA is TGTGCCAGCTCACCCGGGACTCCCGGGGGGCACCAGCCCCAGCATTTT.

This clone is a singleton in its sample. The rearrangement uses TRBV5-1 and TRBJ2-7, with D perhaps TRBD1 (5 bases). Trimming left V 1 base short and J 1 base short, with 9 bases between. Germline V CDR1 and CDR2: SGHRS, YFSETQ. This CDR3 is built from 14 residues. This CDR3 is CASSLTGLSYEQYF. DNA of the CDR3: TGCGCCAGCAGCTTGACAGGCCTATCCTACGAGCAGTACTTC.

This CDR3 reads CASSYLAGGLNEQFF. The CDR3 nucleotides are TGTGCCAGCAGTTACCTAGCGGGAGGGTTGAATGAGCAGTTCTTC. V gene TRBV6-5 combines with J gene TRBJ2-1; 12 bases fit TRBD2. CDR1 and CDR2 (germline): MNHEY, SVGAGI. There are 15 residues in the CDR3. The J segment lost 7 bases and the V segment lost 2 bases, leaving 3 bases of the junction unmatched.

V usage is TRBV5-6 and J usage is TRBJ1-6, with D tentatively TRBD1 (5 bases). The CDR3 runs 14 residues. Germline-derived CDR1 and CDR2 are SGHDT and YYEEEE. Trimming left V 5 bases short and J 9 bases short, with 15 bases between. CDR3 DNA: TGTGCCAGCAGGGCCCAGGGCGAGGGTTCACCCCTCCACTTT. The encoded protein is CASRAQGEGSPLHF.

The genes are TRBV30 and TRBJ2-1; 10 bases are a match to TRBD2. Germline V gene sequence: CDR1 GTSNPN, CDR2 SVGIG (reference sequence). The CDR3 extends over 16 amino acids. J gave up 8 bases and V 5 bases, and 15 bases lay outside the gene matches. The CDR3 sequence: CAWSLLGASGGDEQFF. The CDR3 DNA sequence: TGTGCCTGGTCCCTCTTAGGGGCTAGCGGGGGCGATGAGCAGTTCTTC.

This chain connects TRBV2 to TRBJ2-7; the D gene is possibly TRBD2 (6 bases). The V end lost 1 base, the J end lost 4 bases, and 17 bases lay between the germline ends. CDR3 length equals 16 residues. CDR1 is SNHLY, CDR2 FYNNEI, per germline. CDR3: CASSEGGLREGYEQYF. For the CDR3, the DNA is TGTGCCAGCAGTGAAGGGGGACTGCGAGAGGGATACGAGCAGTACTTC.

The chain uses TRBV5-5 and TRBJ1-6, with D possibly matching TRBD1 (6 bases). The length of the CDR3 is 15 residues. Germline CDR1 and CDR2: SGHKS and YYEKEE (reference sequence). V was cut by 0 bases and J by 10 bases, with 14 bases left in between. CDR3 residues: CASSLVGGLGSPLHF. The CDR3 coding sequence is TGTGCCAGCAGCTTGGTCGGGGGCTTAGGGTCACCCCTCCACTTT.

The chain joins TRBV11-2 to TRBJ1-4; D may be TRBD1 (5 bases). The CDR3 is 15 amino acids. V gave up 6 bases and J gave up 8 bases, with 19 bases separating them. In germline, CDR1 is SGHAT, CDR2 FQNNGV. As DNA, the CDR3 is TGTGCCAGCAGTCTGCTTTGGGGGGATGTGGAAAAACTGTTTTTT. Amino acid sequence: CASSLLWGDVEKLFF.

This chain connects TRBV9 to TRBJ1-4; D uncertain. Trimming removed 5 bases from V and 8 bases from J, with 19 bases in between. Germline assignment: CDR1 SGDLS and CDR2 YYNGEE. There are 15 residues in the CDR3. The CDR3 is CASSVSPGSGEKLFF. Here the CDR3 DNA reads TGTGCCAGCAGTGTATCCCCCGGTTCGGGGGAAAAACTGTTTTTT.

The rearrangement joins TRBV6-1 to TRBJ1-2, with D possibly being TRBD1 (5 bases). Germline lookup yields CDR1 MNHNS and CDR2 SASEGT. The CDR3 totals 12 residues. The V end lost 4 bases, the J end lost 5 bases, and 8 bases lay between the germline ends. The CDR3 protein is CASSADSYGYTF. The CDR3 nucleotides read TGTGCCAGCAGTGCTGACAGTTATGGCTACACCTTC.